Given below is one T cell receptor (beta chain) in context. The CDR3 length is 16 residues. Germline assignment: CDR1 SGHVS and CDR2 FNYEAQ. Trimming pared 7 bases from V and 2 bases from J, leaving 18 bases between. The entry originates in a study of blood T cell repertoires in COVID-19. Exposed volunteers were people who met a COVID-19 case within 2 weeks before study entry. Authors' methods: Reference gene primer amplification gave nucleated cell count estimates. The protocol was immunoSEQ multiplex PCR, while the TCRdb copy is restricted to in-frame clones and leaves out a portion. Clone size and V and J calls were adopted from that table, with D and trimming inferred from the DNA. The data contain some 240,000 clones, 80% to 90% of them singletons.

The chain recombines TRBV7-6 with TRBJ2-1; a weak D match, TRBD1 (6 bases). The TCR sequence derives from a middle-aged woman who had been exposed to COVID-19. The sequencing sample was made of PBMCs or T cells enriched from blood (not recorded which). DNA for the CDR3: TGTGCCAGCACCAACGGTGAGGGGGTCGCCTACAATGAGCAGTTCTTC. This codes for CASTNGEGVAYNEQFF. The full variable domain, its missing parts supplied by reference TRBV7-6 and TRBJ2-1, is GAGVSQSPRYKVTKRGQDVALRCDPISGHVSLYWYRQALGQGPEFLTYFNYEAQQDKSGLPNDRFSAERPEGSISTLTIQRTEQRDSAMYRCASTNGEGVAYNEQFFGPGTRLTVL.